This T cell receptor (beta chain) emerged from a study of cytomegalovirus exposure and HLA in healthy donors (dated by TCRdb to 2016 to 2017). For context, the study as a whole: According to a later analysis, the roughly 120 validation repertoires were produced on the same platform as the approximately 610 repertoires of the first cohort. The study was designed to test whether signatures of past pathogen exposure could be identified by cataloging public T cell receptors. In addition to the first cohort of hundreds of subjects, a separate validation cohort of 130 or so different subjects was used. High-throughput TCR immunosequencing, statistical association of individual TCRs with disease status, and machine learning were combined to predict cytomegalovirus infection status. Summary of the overall study and its limitations: A later analysis found that TCRs clustered in the first cohort also tended to co-occur in the 130 or so validation repertoires, with 94% of cluster scores above 0. A few of the identified cytomegalovirus-associated TCR beta chains were confirmed in vitro to be specific for cytomegalovirus antigens. The classifier was reported to diagnose cytomegalovirus status with high specificity and sensitivity in both the original and validation cohorts. The authors suggested that the approach could potentially be extended to other disease states and immunological phenotypes. Most TCR sequences were observed very rarely across donors, whereas some public TCRs were present in many individuals. A later analysis lacked HLA typing for the validation cohort, so it scored co-occurrence in that cohort across all 120 repertoires. The study gave a list of some 150 TCR beta chains associated with cytomegalovirus.

CDR1 ENHRY and CDR2 SYGVKD were looked up in the germline V gene. For this chain, trimming is 8 bases at the V end and 5 bases at the J end, and the number of junction bases without a gene match is 11. The CDR3 contains 14 residues, cysteine and phenylalanine counted. CDR3 DNA is the only sequence kept; it has 42 bases, read in frame from the first base. Separate from the approximately 700-subject first cohort, the validation cohort of more than 90 subjects was the group to which the donors belonged. Library preparation used the immunoSEQ multiplex PCR assay. The published analysis was carried out like this. A statistical classification framework was built for diagnosing cytomegalovirus status from the catalog of TCR beta chain sequences. In TCRdb, the immuneACCESS table is reduced to in-frame sequences with V and J assigned. These tables do not hold every clone; where another copy was compared, an unresolved V gene accounts for under half, and the others remain unexplained. V, J and clone size are taken as reported in that table, and D and trimming were inferred from the DNA itself. Recorded for this sample are 55,000 to 65,000 clones; approximately 95% of them occurred a single time. Approximately 6% of the sample rests with the top ten.

Of note for this clone: Which antigen it targets is not known. Base qualities were left out, and no much larger clone turns up one base away.

The chain couples TRBV10-3 to TRBJ2-7, with 8 bases matching TRBD2. The TCR originated in a woman aged 18-29 years in good health and CMV-seropositive. Material for sequencing was PBMCs. The CDR3 region has the sequence CAISNSGEIHEQYF. In nucleotide form, the sequence is TGTGCCATCTCTAATAGCGGGGAGATCCACGAGCAGTACTTC.